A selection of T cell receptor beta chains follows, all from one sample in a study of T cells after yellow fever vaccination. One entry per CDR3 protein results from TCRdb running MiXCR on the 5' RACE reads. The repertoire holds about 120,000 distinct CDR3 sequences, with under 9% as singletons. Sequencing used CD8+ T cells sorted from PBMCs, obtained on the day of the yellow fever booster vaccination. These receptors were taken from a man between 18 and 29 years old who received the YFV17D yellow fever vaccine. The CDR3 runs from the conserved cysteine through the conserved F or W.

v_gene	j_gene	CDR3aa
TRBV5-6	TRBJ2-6	CASSPLAGALSGANVLTF
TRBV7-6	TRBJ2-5	CASSPGSGTSGTQETQYF
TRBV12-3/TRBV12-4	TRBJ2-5	CASSSRTDLQETQYF
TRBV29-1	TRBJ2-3	CSVEGVGNTDTQYF
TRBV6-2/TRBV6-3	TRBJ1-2	CASTPSSVNYGYTF
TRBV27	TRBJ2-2	CASSWGPTVTGELFF
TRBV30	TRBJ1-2	CAWSAGYGYTF
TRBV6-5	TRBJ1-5	CASSYFNQYYQPQHF
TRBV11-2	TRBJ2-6	CASSLVRQYESGANVLTF
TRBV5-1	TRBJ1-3	CASSLLGFADSGNTIYF
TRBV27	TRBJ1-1	CASRAIGQPEAFF
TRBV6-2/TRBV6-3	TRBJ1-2	CASRPPGVYGYTF
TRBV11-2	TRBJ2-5	CASSFFGVQETQYF
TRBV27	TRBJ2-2	CATGWGFGELFF
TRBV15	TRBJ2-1	CASTSSYNEQFF
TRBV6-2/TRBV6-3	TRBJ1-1	CASSTPWTANTEAFF
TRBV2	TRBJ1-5	CASRKGSYNQPQHF
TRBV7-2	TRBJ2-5	CASSASLDGLETQYF
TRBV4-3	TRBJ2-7	CASSPSTGGYEQYF
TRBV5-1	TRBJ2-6	CASHSRQGLGANVLTF
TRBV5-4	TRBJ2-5	CASSLEIQETQYF
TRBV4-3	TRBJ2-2	CASSQDRGTPTGELFF
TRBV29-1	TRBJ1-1	CSVHENTEAFF
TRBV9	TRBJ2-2	CASSVAGGELFF
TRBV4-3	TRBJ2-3	CASSPRFPTAYTDTQYF
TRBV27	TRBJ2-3	CASSLRDRGHTQYF
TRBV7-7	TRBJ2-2	CASSLGEDTGELFF
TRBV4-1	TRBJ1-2	CASSQTETGNYGYTF
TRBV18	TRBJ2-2	CASSPPTGTENTGELFF
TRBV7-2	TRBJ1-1	CASSLGPREGRNTEAFF